The clone carrying this T cell receptor beta chain came up once. As yet, its antigen is unknown. This specimen belongs to a study of T cell responses to AZD1222 COVID-19 vaccine. The study, taken as a whole, reports: All repertoire sampling was performed exclusively after the peak T cell response.

Profiling relied on immunoSEQ multiplex PCR, and the TCRdb table lists in-frame clones only, not all of them. There are around 150,000 clones in the sample; roughly 94% occur only once, and roughly 4.3% lies in the top ten. CDR3 length: 16 amino acids. The V gene end was trimmed by 5 bases and the J gene end by 5 bases; junction bases not matched to a gene: 13. The germline CDR1 and CDR2 sequences are MNHEY and SMNVEV (reference sequence). Sequencing used peripheral blood, obtained on day 0 of MenACWY control vaccination. This sequence originates from an adult in good health. The V gene is TRBV27, the J gene TRBJ1-1; TRBD1 aligns across 8 bases. CDR3 sequence (DNA): TGTGCCAGCAGTCCGGCAGGGGGCGCGATGGGAACTGAAGCTTTCTTT. Translating it yields CASSPAGGAMGTEAFF.